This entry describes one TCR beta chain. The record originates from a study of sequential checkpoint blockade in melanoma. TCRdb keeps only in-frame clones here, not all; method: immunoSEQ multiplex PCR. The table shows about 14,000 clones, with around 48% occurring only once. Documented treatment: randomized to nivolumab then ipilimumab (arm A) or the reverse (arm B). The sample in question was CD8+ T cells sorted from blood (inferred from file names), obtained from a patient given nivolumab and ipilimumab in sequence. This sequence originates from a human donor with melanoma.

The DNA of the CDR3 is TGTGCCACCAGCAGAGACCCGGACATACCCGAGCAGTTCTTC. This encodes CATSRDPDIPEQFF. The rearrangement joins TRBV15 to TRBJ2-1; the D gene is possibly TRBD1 (5 bases). Trimming removed 0 bases from V and 10 bases from J, with 13 bases in between. Germline values: CDR1 LNHNV, CDR2 YYDKDF (reference sequence). The CDR3 has 14 amino acids.